The source of this TCR beta chain is a study of tumor and adjacent non-tumor tissue in lung cancer. Study-level information: Patients comprised 12 adenocarcinoma, a couple of squamous cell carcinoma and 1 small cell lung cancer. Around 4 million productive TCRbeta reads were obtained per sample on average.

CDR3 length equals 16 residues. Per the germline V gene, CDR1 is SQVTM and CDR2 is ANQGSEA. On this clonotype: What it recognizes is unknown. A much larger clone differs from this one at a single base, so this may be a read error.

The library came from three nested PCR rounds adapted from ARM-PCR protocols. TCRdb used MiXCR to reprocess the multiplex PCR reads, holding one entry per CDR3 protein. Here the sample spans roughly 220,000 distinct CDR3 sequences, 71% being singletons. Study-level results: Tumor repertoires had a smaller top 100 clone share than normal lung.

The template was RNA from unsorted bulk tissue. The chain has TRBV29-1 and TRBJ2-6, with D possibly matching TRBD1 (5 bases). The TCR comes from a man aged 55-75 years with non-small cell lung cancer. Sequenced material: lung tumor tissue. CDR3 nucleotide sequence: TGCAGCGTTGAAACATACAACTCTTCTGGGGCCGACGTCCTGACTTTC. Translating it yields CSVETYNSSGADVLTF.